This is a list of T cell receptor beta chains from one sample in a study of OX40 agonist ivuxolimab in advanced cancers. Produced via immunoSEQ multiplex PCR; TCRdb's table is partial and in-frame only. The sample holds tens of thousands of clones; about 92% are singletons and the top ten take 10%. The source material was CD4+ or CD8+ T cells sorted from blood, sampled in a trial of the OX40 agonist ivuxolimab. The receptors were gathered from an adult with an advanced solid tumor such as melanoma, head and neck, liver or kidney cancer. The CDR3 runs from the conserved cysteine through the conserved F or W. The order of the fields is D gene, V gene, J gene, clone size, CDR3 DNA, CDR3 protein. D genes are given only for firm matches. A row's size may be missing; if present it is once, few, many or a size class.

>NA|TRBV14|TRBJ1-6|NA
TGTGCCAGCAGCCAAGCTACAGGGATACCTGTTAATTCACCCCTCCACTTT
CASSQATGIPVNSPLHF
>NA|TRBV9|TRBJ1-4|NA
TGTGCCAGCAGCGGTGGAGGACGGGGAGAACTGTTTTTT
CASSGGGRGELFF
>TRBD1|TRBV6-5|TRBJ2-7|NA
TGTGCCAGCAGTTACGAGGGACAGGGATACGAGCAGTACTTC
CASSYEGQGYEQYF
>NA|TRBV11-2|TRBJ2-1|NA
TGTGCCAGCAGCTTCCATCTGGAGCTCTCCTCCTACAATGAGCAGTTCTTC
CASSFHLELSSYNEQFF
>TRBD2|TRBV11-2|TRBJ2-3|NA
TGTGCCAGCAGCTTCAGTCCCTTGACTAGCGGGGGTTCAGATACGCAGTATTTT
CASSFSPLTSGGSDTQYF
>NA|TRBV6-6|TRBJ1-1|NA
TGTGCCAGCTGGGGGAACACTGAAGCTTTCTTT
CASWGNTEAFF
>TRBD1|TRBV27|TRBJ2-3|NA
TGTGCCAGCAGTTTCCTGGGACAGTTAGATACGCAGTATTTT
CASSFLGQLDTQYF
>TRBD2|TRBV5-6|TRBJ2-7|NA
TGTGCCAGCAGCTTCGGGGGAGCGGGATTCAGCTACGAGCAGTACTTC
CASSFGGAGFSYEQYF
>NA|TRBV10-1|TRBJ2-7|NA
TGCGCCAGCAGTGAGTCAGGGGCTAGCGCTTCCTACGAGCAGTACTTC
CASSESGASASYEQYF
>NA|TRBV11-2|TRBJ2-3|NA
TGTGCCAGCAGCTTAGGAGGGGGGTTCACAGATACGCAGTATTTT
CASSLGGGFTDTQYF
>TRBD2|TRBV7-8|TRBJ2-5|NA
TGTGCCAGCAGCTTAGGTAGCGGGGGGGCTGAGACCCAGTACTTC
CASSLGSGGAETQYF
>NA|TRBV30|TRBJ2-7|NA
TGTGCCTGGACCACCGGGACATTCACCGAGCAGTACTTC
CAWTTGTFTEQYF
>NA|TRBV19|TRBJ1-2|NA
TGTGCCAGTAGTCCCCGGGACGGCTTTAACTATGGCTACACCTTC
CASSPRDGFNYGYTF
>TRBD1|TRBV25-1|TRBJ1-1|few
TGTGCCAGCAGTGGGGGGACAGGGCGGTGGACTGAAGCTTTCTTT
CASSGGTGRWTEAFF
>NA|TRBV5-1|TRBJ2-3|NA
TGCGCCAGCAGCCCGGACTTATCAGATACGCAGTATTTT
CASSPDLSDTQYF
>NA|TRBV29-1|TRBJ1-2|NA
TGCAGCGTTGACCCCTGGGACGGACCTAACTATGGCTACACCTTC
CSVDPWDGPNYGYTF
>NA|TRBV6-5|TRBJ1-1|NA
TGTGCCAGCAGTTACACCCTTTATGGGACTGAAGCTTTCTTT
CASSYTLYGTEAFF
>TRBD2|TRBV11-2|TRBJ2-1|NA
TGTGCCAGCAGCTTAGTTCCGACTAGCGGTGACCCCTCCTACAATGAGCAGTTCTTC
CASSLVPTSGDPSYNEQFF
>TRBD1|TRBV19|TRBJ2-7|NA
TGTGCCAGTAGTATGGGCTCCGGGACAGGGCGCTACGAGCAGTACTTC
CASSMGSGTGRYEQYF
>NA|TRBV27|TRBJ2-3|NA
TGTGCCAGCAGTCCTCCGGGACCAAGCACAGATACGCAGTATTTT
CASSPPGPSTDTQYF
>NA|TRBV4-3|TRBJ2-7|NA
TGCGCCAGCAGCCATCTAACGGCCGGGGTGGGCGAGCAGTACTTC
CASSHLTAGVGEQYF
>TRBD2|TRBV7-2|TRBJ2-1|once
TGTGCCAGCAGCTTTAGCGGGGGTTACAATGAGCAGTTCTTC
CASSFSGGYNEQFF
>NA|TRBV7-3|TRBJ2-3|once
TGTGCCAGCAGCCATGACACAGATACGCAGTATTTT
CASSHDTDTQYF
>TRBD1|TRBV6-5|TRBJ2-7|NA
TGTGCCAGCAGTTACGGGACAGGGAACCACGAGCAGTACTTC
CASSYGTGNHEQYF
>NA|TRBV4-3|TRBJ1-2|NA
TGCGCCAGCAGCCAAGATCCGCTCTATGGCTACACCTTC
CASSQDPLYGYTF
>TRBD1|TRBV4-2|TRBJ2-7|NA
TGTGCCAGCAGCCAAGAGCCGGGACAGGGGGCTTACGAGCAGTACTTC
CASSQEPGQGAYEQYF
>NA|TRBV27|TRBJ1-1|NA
TGTGCCAGCAGTTTATCCGCAGGCTACACTGAAGCTTTCTTT
CASSLSAGYTEAFF
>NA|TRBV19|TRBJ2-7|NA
TGTGCCAGTAGTTCCGGACAGCCCTACGAGCAGTACTTC
CASSSGQPYEQYF
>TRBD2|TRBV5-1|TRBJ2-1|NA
TGCGCCAGCAGCTCCCGACTAGCGGGGGAAAGCTCCTACAATGAGCAGTTCTTC
CASSSRLAGESSYNEQFF
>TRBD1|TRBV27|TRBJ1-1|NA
TGTGCCAGCAGCGTCCTCGAGCAGGGGGGGACCGCGAACACTGAAGCTTTCTTT
CASSVLEQGGTANTEAFF
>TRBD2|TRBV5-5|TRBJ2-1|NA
TGTGCCAGCAGCCCGACTAGCGGGGGGGCCTATGAGCAGTTCTTC
CASSPTSGGAYEQFF
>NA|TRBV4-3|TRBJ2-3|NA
TGCGCCAGCAGCCAACACCCCGTAGGGGGGGCTGGAGATACGCAGTATTTT
CASSQHPVGGAGDTQYF
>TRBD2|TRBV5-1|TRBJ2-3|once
TGCGCCAGCAGCTGGACTAGCGCGAACACAGATACGCAGTATTTT
CASSWTSANTDTQYF
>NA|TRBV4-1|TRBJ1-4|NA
TGCGCCAGCAGCCAAGAGGGGCCAGGGGAGGAAAAACTGTTTTTT
CASSQEGPGEEKLFF
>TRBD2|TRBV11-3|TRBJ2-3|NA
TGTGCCAGCAGCCGACGCGGGGGGCCGGGCACAGATACGCAGTATTTT
CASSRRGGPGTDTQYF
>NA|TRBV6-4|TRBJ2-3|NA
TGTGCCAGCAGTGAGGGGACGCAGTCAACAGATACGCAGTATTTT
CASSEGTQSTDTQYF
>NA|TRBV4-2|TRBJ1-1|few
TGTGCCAGCAGCCAAGTGGCCAGCATGAACACTGAAGCTTTCTTT
CASSQVASMNTEAFF
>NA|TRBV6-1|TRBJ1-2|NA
TGTGCCAGCAGTGAAACGGCAGCCCTCAACTATGGCTACACCTTC
CASSETAALNYGYTF
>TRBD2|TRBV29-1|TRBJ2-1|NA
TGCAGCGTGGGGGGGGGTGAGCAGTTCTTC
CSVGGGEQFF
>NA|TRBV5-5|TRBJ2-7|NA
TGTGCCAGCAGCCCTTCACAGGCCAGCGATTTCTACGAGCAGTACTTC
CASSPSQASDFYEQYF
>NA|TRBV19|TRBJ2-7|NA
TGTGCCAGTAGTATAAGTCCCTACGAGCAGTACTTC
CASSISPYEQYF
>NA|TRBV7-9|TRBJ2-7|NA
TGTGCCAGCAGCTTTGTGCAGGGGATGAGCTACGAGCAGTACTTC
CASSFVQGMSYEQYF
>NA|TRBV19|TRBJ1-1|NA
TGTGCCAGTAGTATCCAGGGGCTGGACACTGAAGCTTTCTTT
CASSIQGLDTEAFF
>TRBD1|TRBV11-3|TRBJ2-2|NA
TGTGCCAGCAGCTCATGGGACAGGGAGGCCGGGGAGCTGTTTTTT
CASSSWDREAGELFF
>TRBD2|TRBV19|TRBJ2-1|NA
TGTGCCAGTAGTCCCGGACTAGCGGGGGGAAATGAGCAGTTCTTC
CASSPGLAGGNEQFF
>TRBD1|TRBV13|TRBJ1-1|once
TGTGCCAGCAGTTCAGGGGGGAGCACTGAAGCTTTCTTT
CASSSGGSTEAFF
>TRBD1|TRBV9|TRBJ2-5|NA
TGTGCCAGCAGGTCACGGGACAGGGGGAGAGAGACCCAGTACTTC
CASRSRDRGRETQYF
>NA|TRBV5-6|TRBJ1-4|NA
TGTGCCAGCAGCTGGGCAGGGGTGTCAACTAATGAAAAACTGTTTTTT
CASSWAGVSTNEKLFF
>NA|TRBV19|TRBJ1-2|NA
TGTGCCAGTAGTCCAGGGTCTAACTATGGCTACACCTTC
CASSPGSNYGYTF
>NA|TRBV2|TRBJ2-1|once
TGTGCCAGCAGAGAGGGGGGGCTCGGGAATGAGCAGTTCTTC
CASREGGLGNEQFF
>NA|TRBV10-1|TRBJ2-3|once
TGCGCCAGCAGTGAAGGCAGGGGGGAGTTGGATACGCAGTATTTT
CASSEGRGELDTQYF